This T cell receptor beta chain appears in the sequencing data of a study of blood T cells in healthy people across ages. The germline CDR1 and CDR2 sequences are MDHEN and SYDVKM. V gave up 1 base and J gave up 1 base, with 10 bases separating them. This CDR3 is built from 15 residues. Primed by a sample-barcoded 5' primer and a J-beta primer mix, a second PCR proceeded for about 6 to 11 cycles. TCRdb independently ran MiXCR on the 5' RACE reads; one entry per CDR3 protein. The top ten hold 15% to 20% of the sample, which has about 780,000 distinct CDR3 sequences, about half seen once. The TCR comes from a man older than 75 in good health. The sequencing sample was made of blood. The chain has TRBV28 and TRBJ2-5; possibly TRBD1 for D (5 bases). DNA of the CDR3: TGTGCCAGCAGTTTATATCGCCAGGGCCAAGAGACCCAGTACTTC. It specifies CASSLYRQGQETQYF.